This TCR beta chain was identified during a study of blood T cell repertoires in COVID-19. Study details: Acute and convalescent COVID-19 samples came from the United States, Italy and Spain. T cells, B-cell-depleted T cells, or PBMCs supplied cDNA or gDNA.

Germline CDR1 reads SGHDT; CDR2 reads YYEEEE. This CDR3 comprises 13 residues. V lost 3 bases and J 5 bases, leaving 12 bases between the germline ends. As processed by the authors: Researchers report that nucleated cell counts were estimated from reference gene primer amplification. The data were produced by immunoSEQ multiplex PCR, yet TCRdb's version contains in-frame clones alone and is incomplete. From that table come the V and J calls and clone size; the DNA was used to work out D and trimming. The sample consists of approximately 240,000 clones, around 86% of them appearing once. The clonotype comes from a young woman who had recovered from COVID-19. This rearrangement joins TRBV5-6 to TRBJ2-7, with TRBD2 as a possible D gene (5 bases). The specimen was peripheral blood. CDR3 nucleotide sequence: TGTGCCAGCAGCTCCACGGGGAGCGACGAGCAGTACTTC. Translated: CASSSTGSDEQYF.